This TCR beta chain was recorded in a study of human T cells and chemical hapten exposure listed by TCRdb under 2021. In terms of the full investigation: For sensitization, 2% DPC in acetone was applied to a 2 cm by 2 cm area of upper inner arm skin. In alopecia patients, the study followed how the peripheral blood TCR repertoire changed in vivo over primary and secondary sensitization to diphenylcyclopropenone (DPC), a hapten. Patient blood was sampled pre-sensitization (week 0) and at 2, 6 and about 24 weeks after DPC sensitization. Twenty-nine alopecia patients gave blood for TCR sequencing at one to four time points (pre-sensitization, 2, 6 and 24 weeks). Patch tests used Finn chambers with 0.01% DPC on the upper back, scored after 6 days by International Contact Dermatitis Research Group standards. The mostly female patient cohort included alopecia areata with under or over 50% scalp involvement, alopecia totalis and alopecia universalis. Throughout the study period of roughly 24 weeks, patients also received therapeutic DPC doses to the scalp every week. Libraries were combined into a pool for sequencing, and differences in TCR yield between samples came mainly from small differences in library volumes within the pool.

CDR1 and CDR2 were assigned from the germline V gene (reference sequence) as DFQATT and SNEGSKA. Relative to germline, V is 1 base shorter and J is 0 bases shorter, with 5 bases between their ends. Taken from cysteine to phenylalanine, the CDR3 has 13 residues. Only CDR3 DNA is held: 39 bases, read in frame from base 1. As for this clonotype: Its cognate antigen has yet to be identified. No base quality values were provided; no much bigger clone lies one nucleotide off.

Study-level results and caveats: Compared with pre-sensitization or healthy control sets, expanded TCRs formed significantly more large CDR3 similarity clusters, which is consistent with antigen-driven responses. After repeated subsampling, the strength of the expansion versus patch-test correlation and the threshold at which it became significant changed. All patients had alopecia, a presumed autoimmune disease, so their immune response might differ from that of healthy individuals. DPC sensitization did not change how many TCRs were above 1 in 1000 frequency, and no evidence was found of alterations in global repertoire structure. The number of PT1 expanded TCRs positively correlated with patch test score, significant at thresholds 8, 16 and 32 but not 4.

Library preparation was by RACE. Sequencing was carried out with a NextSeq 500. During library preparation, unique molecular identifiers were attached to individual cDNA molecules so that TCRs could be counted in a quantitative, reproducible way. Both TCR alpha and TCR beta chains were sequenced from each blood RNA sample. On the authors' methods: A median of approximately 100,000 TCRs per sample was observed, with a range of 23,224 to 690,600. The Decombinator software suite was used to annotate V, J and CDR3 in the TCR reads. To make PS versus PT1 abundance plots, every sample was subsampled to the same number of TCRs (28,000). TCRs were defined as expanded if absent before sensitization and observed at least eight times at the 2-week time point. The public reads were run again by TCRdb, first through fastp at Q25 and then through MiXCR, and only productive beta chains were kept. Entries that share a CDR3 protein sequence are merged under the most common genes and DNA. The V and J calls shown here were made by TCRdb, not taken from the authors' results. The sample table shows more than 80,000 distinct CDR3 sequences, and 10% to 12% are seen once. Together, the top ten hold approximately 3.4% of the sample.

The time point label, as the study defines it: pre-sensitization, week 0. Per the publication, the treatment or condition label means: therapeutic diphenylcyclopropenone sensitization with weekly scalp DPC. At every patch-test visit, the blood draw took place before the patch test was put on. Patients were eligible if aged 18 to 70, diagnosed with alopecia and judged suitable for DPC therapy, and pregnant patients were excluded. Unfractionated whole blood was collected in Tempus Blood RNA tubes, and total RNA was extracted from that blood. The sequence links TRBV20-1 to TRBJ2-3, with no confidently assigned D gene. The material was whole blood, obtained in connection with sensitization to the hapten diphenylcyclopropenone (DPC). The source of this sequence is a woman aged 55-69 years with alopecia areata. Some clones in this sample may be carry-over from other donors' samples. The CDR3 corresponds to CSARAASTDTQYF. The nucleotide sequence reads TGCAGTGCTAGAGCAGCCAGCACAGATACGCAGTATTTT.